This TCR beta chain was profiled in a study of cytomegalovirus exposure and HLA in healthy donors. Study details: About 85 million unique TCRs from HLA-typed donors were held in an early release of data.

Trimming took 8 bases from V and 3 from J; bases not matched to a gene: 11. CDR1 and CDR2 from the germline V gene are LNHNV and YYDKDF (reference sequence). CDR3 length: 16 residues. Vbeta (60) and Jbeta (13) primers were used in the PCR. Measured with immunoSEQ multiplex PCR; TCRdb has only the in-frame clones, and not every one. This table holds 160,000 or so clones, around 80% found once. The chain carries TRBV15 and TRBJ2-2; 8 bases fit TRBD1. The sequenced material came from PBMCs. The clonotype was recovered from a man aged 35 to 55 in good health and CMV-seronegative. The CDR3 DNA sequence: TGTGCCACCGAAGGTGGACAGGGATCTTACACCGGGGAGCTGTTTTTT. Protein product: CATEGGQGSYTGELFF. The full variable domain, rest sourced from reference TRBV15 and TRBJ2-2, is DAMVIQNPRYQVTQFGKPVTLSCSQTLNHNVMYWYQQKSSQAPKLLFHYYDKDFNNEADTPDNFQSRRPNTSFCFLDIRSPGLGDTAMYLCATEGGQGSYTGELFFGEGSRLTVL.